This T cell receptor (beta chain) came from a study of T cell changes during pregnancy in multiple sclerosis. CDR1 and CDR2 from the germline V gene are MNHEY and SVGAGI. CDR3 size: 15 residues. With V trimmed by 5 bases and J by 1 base, 4 bases remained unmatched. Clones were sequenced by immunoSEQ multiplex PCR, and TCRdb holds only the in-frame ones, with some missing. The sample holds about 36,000 clones; 93% are singletons and the top ten take just over 0.4%. The chain has TRBV6-5 and TRBJ1-1; 10 nucleotides line up with TRBD1. This TCR was recovered from a female donor with multiple sclerosis, enrolled in a pregnancy study. The specimen was CD4+ T cells from peripheral blood mononuclear cells, collected in the first trimester of pregnancy. CDR3 protein: CASSHRQGANTEAFF. DNA for the CDR3: TGTGCCAGCAGTCACAGACAGGGGGCGAACACTGAAGCTTTCTTT.